These 5 T cell receptor beta chains share one sample of origin, sequenced in a study of T cell responses to AZD1222 COVID-19 vaccine. Clones were sequenced by immunoSEQ multiplex PCR, and TCRdb holds only the in-frame ones, with some missing. The table shows around 130,000 clones, with 70% to 90% occurring only once. The source was peripheral blood, collected on day 0 of AZD1222 vaccination. The receptor set was obtained from an adult in good health.

The rearrangement uses TRBV13 and TRBJ1-2, with a weak D call TRBD1 (6 bases). Trimming removed 1 base at V and 2 bases at J, with 14 bases between. The CDR3 runs to 16 residues. Germline CDR1 PRHDT, CDR2 FYEKMQ (reference sequence). The DNA for the CDR3 is TGTGCCAGCAGCTTAGAACAGGGAGGCTCGAACTATGGCTACACCTTC. The encoded protein is CASSLEQGGSNYGYTF.

This CDR3 is CAISDVLGQLEAFF. Here the CDR3 DNA reads TGTGCCATCAGTGATGTTTTGGGACAGTTGGAAGCTTTCTTT. The genes are TRBV10-3 and TRBJ1-1, with 7 bases that match TRBD1. V lost 3 bases, J lost 8 bases, and 9 bases stayed unmatched. The CDR3 is 14 residues long. Germline V CDR1 and CDR2: ENHRY, SYGVKD.

This chain links TRBV7-3 with TRBJ2-6; no clear D gene. The ends were cut back, 5 bases at V and 0 bases at J, with 5 bases in the middle. From germline, CDR1 is SGHTA and CDR2 FQGTGA. The CDR3 covers 14 residues. This CDR3 is CASSRTSGANVLTF. The CDR3 bases are TGTGCCAGCAGCCGAACCTCTGGGGCCAACGTCCTGACTTTC.

V is TRBV7-2 and J is TRBJ2-1, with D tentatively TRBD1 (5 bases). The CDR3 is 14 amino acids. Trimming shortened V by 1 base and J by 8 bases, and 12 bases separated the two germline ends. The V gene's germline CDR1 is SGHTA and CDR2 FQGNSA. CDR3 protein: CASSLVGLGDEQFF. CDR3 coding DNA: TGTGCCAGCAGCTTAGTGGGTTTAGGGGATGAGCAGTTCTTC.

This clone was seen a few times. The V and J genes are TRBV6-5 and TRBJ1-5; D remains unclear. The CDR3 is 14 amino acids. Germline assignment: CDR1 MNHEY and CDR2 SVGAGI. Trimming shortened V by 8 bases and J by 2 bases, and 13 bases separated the two germline ends. The CDR3 protein is CASGQRAGNQPQHF. CDR3 DNA sequence: TGTGCCAGCGGGCAGAGGGCAGGCAATCAGCCCCAGCATTTT.